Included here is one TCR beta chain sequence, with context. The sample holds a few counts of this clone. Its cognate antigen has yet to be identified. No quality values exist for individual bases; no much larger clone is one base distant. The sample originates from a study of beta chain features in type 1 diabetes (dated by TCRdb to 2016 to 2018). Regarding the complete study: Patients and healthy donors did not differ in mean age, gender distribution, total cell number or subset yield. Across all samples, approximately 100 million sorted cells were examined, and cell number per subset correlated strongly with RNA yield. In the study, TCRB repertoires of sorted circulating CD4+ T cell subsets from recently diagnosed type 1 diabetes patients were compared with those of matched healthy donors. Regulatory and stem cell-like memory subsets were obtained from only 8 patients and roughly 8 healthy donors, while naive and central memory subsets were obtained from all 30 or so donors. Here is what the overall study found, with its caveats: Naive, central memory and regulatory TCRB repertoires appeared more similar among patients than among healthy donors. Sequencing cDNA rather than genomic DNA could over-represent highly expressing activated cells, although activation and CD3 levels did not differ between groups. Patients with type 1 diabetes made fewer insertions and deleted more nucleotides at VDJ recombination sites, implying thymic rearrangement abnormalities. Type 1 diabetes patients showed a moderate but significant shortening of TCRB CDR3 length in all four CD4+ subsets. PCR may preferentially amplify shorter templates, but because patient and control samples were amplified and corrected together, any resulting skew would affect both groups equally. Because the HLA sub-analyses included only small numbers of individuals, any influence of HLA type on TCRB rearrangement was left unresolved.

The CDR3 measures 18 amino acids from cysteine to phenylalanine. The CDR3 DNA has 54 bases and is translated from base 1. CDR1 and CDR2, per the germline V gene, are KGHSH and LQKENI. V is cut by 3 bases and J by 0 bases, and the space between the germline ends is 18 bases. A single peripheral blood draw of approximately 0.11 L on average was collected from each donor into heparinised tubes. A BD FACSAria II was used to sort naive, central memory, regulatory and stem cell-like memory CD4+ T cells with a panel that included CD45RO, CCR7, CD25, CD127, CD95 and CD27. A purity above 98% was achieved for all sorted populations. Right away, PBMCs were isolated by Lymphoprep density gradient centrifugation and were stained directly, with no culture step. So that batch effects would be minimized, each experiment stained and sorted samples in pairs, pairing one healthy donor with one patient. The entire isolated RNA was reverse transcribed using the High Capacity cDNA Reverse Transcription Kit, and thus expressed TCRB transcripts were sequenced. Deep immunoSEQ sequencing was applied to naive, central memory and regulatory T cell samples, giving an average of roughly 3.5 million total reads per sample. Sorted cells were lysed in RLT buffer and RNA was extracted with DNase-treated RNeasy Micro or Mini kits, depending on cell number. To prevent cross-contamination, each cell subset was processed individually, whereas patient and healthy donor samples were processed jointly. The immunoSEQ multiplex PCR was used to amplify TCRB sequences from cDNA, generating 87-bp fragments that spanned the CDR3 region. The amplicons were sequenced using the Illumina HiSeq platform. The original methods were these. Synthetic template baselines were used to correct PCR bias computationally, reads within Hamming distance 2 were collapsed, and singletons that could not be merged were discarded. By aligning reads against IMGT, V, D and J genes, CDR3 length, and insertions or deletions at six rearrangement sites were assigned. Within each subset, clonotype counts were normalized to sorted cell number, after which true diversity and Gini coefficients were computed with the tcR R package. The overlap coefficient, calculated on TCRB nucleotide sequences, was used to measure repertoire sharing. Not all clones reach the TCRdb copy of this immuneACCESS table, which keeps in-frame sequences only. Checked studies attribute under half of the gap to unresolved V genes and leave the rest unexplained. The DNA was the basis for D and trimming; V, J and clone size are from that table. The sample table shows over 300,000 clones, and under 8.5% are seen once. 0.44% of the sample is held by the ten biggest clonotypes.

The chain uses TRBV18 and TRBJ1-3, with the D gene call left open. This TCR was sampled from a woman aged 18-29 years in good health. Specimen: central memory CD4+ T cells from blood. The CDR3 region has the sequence CASSPLLADPLSGNTIYF. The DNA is TGTGCCAGCTCACCTTTGCTAGCAGATCCCCTCTCTGGAAACACCATATATTTT.